These 3 T cell receptor beta chains originate from one sample sequenced in a study of early T cells in non-severe SARS-CoV-2 infection. Each CDR3 protein is one row after TCRdb ran MiXCR on the 5' RACE reads. This table has tens of thousands of distinct CDR3 sequences, roughly 13% appearing once. The input for sequencing was whole blood, taken at baseline. The receptors originated from an adult who was a healthcare worker with PCR-confirmed SARS-CoV-2 infection or an uninfected control (not recorded which).

This clonotype has just a few counts. The J gene is TRBJ2-7, the V gene TRBV20-1; TRBD1 is a possible D gene (6 bases). The CDR3 consists of 11 residues. The germline V gene encodes CDR1 DFQATT and CDR2 SNEGSKA (reference sequence). CDR3 nucleotides: TGCAGCAGGGGTGAGGGCTACGAGCAGTACTTC. This encodes CSRGEGYEQYF.

This clonotype was observed at least ten times. This chain links TRBV3-1 with TRBJ1-1; TRBD1 might be the D (5 bases). CDR3 length: 14 amino acids. V was trimmed by 0 bases and J by 5 bases, leaving 10 bases between them. The germline gives CDR1 LGHDT, CDR2 YNNKEL (reference sequence). CDR3 DNA sequence: TGTGCCAGCAGCCAAGAAAGGGGATTGACTGAAGCTTTCTTT. It encodes CASSQERGLTEAFF.

This clonotype appeared a few times. The J gene is TRBJ2-5, the V gene TRBV28; D may correspond to TRBD1 or TRBD2 (5 bases each). Germline V gene sequence: CDR1 MDHEN, CDR2 SYDVKM. The CDR3 spans 13 residues. V gave up 5 bases and J gave up 4 bases, with 11 bases separating them. The CDR3 here is CASSPSGRETQYF. CDR3 DNA sequence: TGTGCCAGCAGTCCATCAGGGAGAGAGACCCAGTACTTC. The variable domain in full, with the rest retrieved from reference TRBV28 and TRBJ2-5, is DVKVTQSSRYLVKRTGEKVFLECVQDMDHENMFWYRQDPGLGLRLIYFSYDVKMKEKGDIPEGYSVSREKKERFSLILESASTNQTSMYLCASSPSGRETQYFGPGTRLLVL.